This entry is about one T cell receptor beta chain. The antigen is unknown. The data derive from a study of cytomegalovirus exposure and HLA in healthy donors. General study findings and limits: The majority of TCR sequences were rare, yet some public TCRs appeared in many donors. Later, an analysis found that common viral pathogens appeared to be linked with several of the most significant clusters. The authors later found most CMV-associated TCR beta chains appeared HLA-restricted.

Likely unrecorded immune exposures existed in these nominally healthy donors. Researchers ran the PCR with 60 Vbeta and 13 Jbeta primers. This table comes from immunoSEQ multiplex PCR, and its TCRdb copy is limited to in-frame clones, with some not included. The table records some 190,000 clones, about 88% of them present only once. Germline V lookup: CDR1 SGDLS, CDR2 YYNGEE. V was clipped by 1 base and J by 7 bases, with 14 bases between them. This CDR3 is 15 amino acids long. The chain recombines TRBV9 with TRBJ1-4, with D possibly being TRBD1 (5 bases). This sequence originates from a woman aged 25 to 39 in good health and CMV-seronegative. What was sequenced was PBMCs. Here the CDR3 reads CASSVQGLGSEKLFF. In DNA, the CDR3 is TGTGCCAGCAGCGTACAGGGCCTCGGGAGTGAAAAACTGTTTTTT.